Listed below are T cell receptor beta chains from one sample, sequenced in a study of shared clonotypes between healthy human individuals. Produced via immunoSEQ multiplex PCR; TCRdb's table is partial and in-frame only. This table holds roughly 2 million clones, roughly 94% found once. The specimen was naive CD4+ T cells sorted from blood. The receptors shown here come from a man in his late teens or twenties in good health. Both conserved end residues are part of each CDR3. The D gene is left open where the match is weak. A row's size may be missing; if present it is once, few, many or a size class.

len	abundance	j_gene	v_gene	d_gene	CDR3nt	CDR3aa
13	-	TRBJ2-2	TRBV10-1	-	TGCGCCAGTAACGGTGCGAACACCGGGGAGCTGTTTTTT	CASNGANTGELFF
14	-	TRBJ2-6	TRBV7-9	-	TGTGCCAGCAGCCCGCTCTCTGGGGCCAACGTCCTGACTTTC	CASSPLSGANVLTF
16	-	TRBJ2-4	TRBV4-1	TRBD2	TGCGCCAGCAGCGATCCCGCGGGAGACGTCAAAAACATTCAGTACTTC	CASSDPAGDVKNIQYF
13	once	TRBJ1-5	TRBV27	-	TGTGCCAGCAGTTTATCAATCAGTGGGCCCCAGCATTTT	CASSLSISGPQHF
14	-	TRBJ2-1	TRBV19	TRBD1	TGTGCCAGTACCCGGACAGGGGACTACAATGAGCAGTTCTTC	CASTRTGDYNEQFF
13	-	TRBJ2-5	TRBV5-1	-	TGCGCCAGCAGCTTGGACTCGCAAGAGACCCAGTACTTC	CASSLDSQETQYF
12	-	TRBJ1-5	TRBV2	-	TGTGCCAGCAGTTCAGGGAGGCAGCCCCAGCATTTT	CASSSGRQPQHF
16	-	TRBJ2-3	TRBV4-1	TRBD2	TGCGCCAGCAGCCAAGAGGAGCTAGCGGGGCCAGATACGCAGTATTTT	CASSQEELAGPDTQYF
15	-	TRBJ1-3	TRBV28	-	TGTGCCAGCCTAACCTCAAGTAACTTGCGCAACACCATATATTTT	CASLTSSNLRNTIYF
14	-	TRBJ2-7	TRBV5-1	-	TGCGCCAGCGGCTTGATGAGTAGCTCCTACGAGCAGTACTTC	CASGLMSSSYEQYF
17	-	TRBJ2-1	TRBV18	TRBD2	TGTGCCAGCTCACCGAGGGCTAGCGGGGGCCAGGGGAATGAGCAGTTCTTC	CASSPRASGGQGNEQFF
15	-	TRBJ2-1	TRBV28	-	TGTGCCAGCACCCTGGGCGGGGCTGTAGGTGGTGAGCAGTTCTTC	CASTLGGAVGGEQFF
13	once	TRBJ1-1	TRBV27	-	TGTGCCAGCAGTGGGCAGAGGAACACTGAAGCTTTCTTT	CASSGQRNTEAFF
12	-	TRBJ2-1	TRBV10-2	-	TGCGCCAGCAGTGAGATAACAGTTGAGCAGTTCTTC	CASSEITVEQFF
15	-	TRBJ2-7	TRBV7-8	-	TGTGCCAGCAGCTTATGGCCCGGACCAGAGGGCGAGCAGTACTTC	CASSLWPGPEGEQYF
13	-	TRBJ2-2	TRBV5-1	TRBD1	TGCGCCAGCAGAACAGGGGGCACCGGGGAGCTGTTTTTT	CASRTGGTGELFF
14	-	TRBJ1-3	TRBV7-2	TRBD1	TGTGCCAGCAGCCTGAGAGGGGGCGGAAACACCATATATTTT	CASSLRGGGNTIYF
15	-	TRBJ1-5	TRBV2	-	TGTGCCAGCAGTGAAGCTATGACGAGGGATCAGCCCCAGCATTTT	CASSEAMTRDQPQHF
16	-	TRBJ2-2	TRBV7-9	TRBD1	TGTGCCAGCAGCCGGCTGGACAGGGGACCCACCGGGGAGCTGTTTTTT	CASSRLDRGPTGELFF
13	-	TRBJ1-6	TRBV2	-	TGTGCCAGCAGTGAAGGTACAGGTGGGGCCCTCCACTTT	CASSEGTGGALHF
16	once	TRBJ2-6	TRBV5-1	-	TGCGCCAGCAGCTTGATCTACGGGGCTGGGGCCAACGTCCTGACTTTC	CASSLIYGAGANVLTF
13	-	TRBJ1-2	TRBV13	-	TGTGCCAGCAGCTTTCAGGCGGACTATGGCTACACCTTC	CASSFQADYGYTF
14	-	TRBJ2-3	TRBV29-1	-	TGCAGCGTTGCGGCAGAGGCCTACACAGATACGCAGTATTTT	CSVAAEAYTDTQYF
16	-	TRBJ2-1	TRBV10-3	TRBD1	TGTGCCATCAGTGACTCCGGACAGGGGGGCTACAATGAGCAGTTCTTC	CAISDSGQGGYNEQFF
14	-	TRBJ2-4	TRBV10-1	-	TGCGCCAGCAGCGACGGACCAGGCACAAACATTCAGTACTTC	CASSDGPGTNIQYF
13	-	TRBJ2-5	TRBV5-1	TRBD1	TGCGCCAGCAATGACAGGGTAGGGGAGACCCAGTACTTC	CASNDRVGETQYF
15	-	TRBJ2-1	TRBV2	TRBD1	TGTGCCAGCAGGCCGGACAGGGCAGACTACAATGAGCAGTTCTTC	CASRPDRADYNEQFF
15	-	TRBJ2-7	TRBV6-5	TRBD2	TGTGCCAGCAGAGTTGGCCTAGCGGGAGTTTACGAGCAGTACTTC	CASRVGLAGVYEQYF
15	-	TRBJ1-5	TRBV6-1	TRBD1	TGTGCCAGCAGGGAGGGACAGTATAGCAATCAGCCCCAGCATTTT	CASREGQYSNQPQHF
17	-	TRBJ2-1	TRBV2	TRBD2	TGTGCCAGCGACCAGGCTAGGGTAGCGGGAGGGAACAATGAGCAGTTCTTC	CASDQARVAGGNNEQFF
15	-	TRBJ2-1	TRBV6-1	TRBD1	TGTGCCAGCAGTGAGCGGGACAGGGCAAACAATGAGCAGTTCTTC	CASSERDRANNEQFF
16	-	TRBJ2-7	TRBV7-2	-	TGTGCCAGCAGCCACGGACAGTTTACGGGGTCCTACGAGCAGTACTTC	CASSHGQFTGSYEQYF
16	-	TRBJ2-3	TRBV9	-	TGTGCCAGCAGCGTCGGAACTAGCAGAGCCACAGATACGCAGTATTTT	CASSVGTSRATDTQYF
15	-	TRBJ1-5	TRBV19	TRBD1	TGTGCCAGTAGTATCGACAGGGGAAGTCACCAGCCCCAGCATTTT	CASSIDRGSHQPQHF
16	-	TRBJ2-3	TRBV5-4	TRBD2	TGTGCCAGCAGCTCGGGACTAGCGGGAGTGAGAGATACGCAGTATTTT	CASSSGLAGVRDTQYF
11	-	TRBJ1-5	TRBV2	-	TGTGCCAGCAGCGGGGGCGGGCCCCAGCATTTT	CASSGGGPQHF
13	-	TRBJ1-4	TRBV29-1	TRBD1	TGCAGCGTTGGACAGGGGCCAGGGGAAAAACTGTTTTTT	CSVGQGPGEKLFF
17	-	TRBJ2-1	TRBV5-1	TRBD1	TGCGCCAGCAGCTTGGCCGGGACAGGGGGCTCCTACAATGAGCAGTTCTTC	CASSLAGTGGSYNEQFF
15	-	TRBJ2-7	TRBV29-1	TRBD2	TGCAGCGTCTCTTGGAGCGGGGGGTTCTCCTACGAGCAGTACTTC	CSVSWSGGFSYEQYF